The present TCR beta chain was sequenced within a study of T cell therapy after organ transplantation. Across the study: T cells were expanded 2 weeks with 30 CMV class I/II epitopes. Study findings and constraints: Nonresponders had marked pretherapy clonal expansions and little post-therapy change.

The CDR3 is 11 amino acids. Germline CDR1 is SGHDT and CDR2 is YYEEEE. The V and J ends lost 3 bases and 5 bases respectively, with 4 bases between them. As to this clone: Its antigen is unknown.

TCRdb's copy holds only in-frame clones and misses some; the assay was immunoSEQ multiplex PCR. This table holds about 48,000 clones, about 95% found once. This chain uses TRBV5-6 with TRBJ2-3; no definite D call. The clonotype comes from a human patient who had received a solid organ transplant and had CMV disease. This specimen was CD8+ T cells from blood, taken before autologous CMV-specific T cell therapy. CDR3 loop: CASSSIDTQYF. CDR3 nucleotide sequence: TGTGCCAGCAGCTCGATAGATACGCAGTATTTT.